The sample holds a few counts of the clone carrying this T cell receptor (beta chain). Antigen: not known. This entry is derived from a study of T-cell memory formation after mild COVID-19. Study-wide background: For the most part, TCR clusters were specific to one donor. Study-wide points: Contracting CD4+ clones were located mainly in CM and EM, and CD8+ clones in EMRA.

Germline V CDR1 and CDR2: SEHNR, FQNEAQ (reference sequence). Trimming left V 6 bases short and J 4 bases short, with 3 bases between. CDR3 length: 11 amino acids. TCRdb independently ran MiXCR on the 5' RACE reads; one entry per CDR3 protein. The sample has under 700,000 distinct CDR3 sequences; roughly 21% are singletons. The V and J genes are TRBV7-9 and TRBJ1-4, with D uncertain. The sequenced sample consisted of PBMCs or a T cell subset sorted from them (not recorded which). This clonotype was obtained from an adult woman who had mild COVID-19 (a few samples of this study predate the infection). Cell type and time point are not known. Here the CDR3 DNA reads TGTGCCAGCAGTCATAATGAAAAACTGTTTTTT. This gives the protein CASSHNEKLFF.